This TCR beta chain derives from a study of CD8 T cells in Susac syndrome. CDR3 length: 12 amino acids. V was clipped by 5 bases and J by 0 bases, with 8 bases between them. Germline CDR1 is DFQATT and CDR2 is SNEGSKA (reference sequence). Random hexamers were used to reverse transcribe the RNA input (roughly 0.5 to 1 ug). With immunoSEQ multiplex PCR, TCR beta CDR3 was amplified across 54 Vbeta and 13 Jbeta. TCRdb redid the calling of the immunoSEQ multiplex PCR reads with MiXCR, one entry per CDR3 protein. The sample holds some 120,000 distinct CDR3 sequences, around 94% seen once. TEMRA cells were FACS-enriched, while CD8+ and CD4+ T cells were negatively isolated.

This chain connects TRBV20-1 to TRBJ2-7; D is uncertain. Sequencing input: CD4+ T cells from PBMCs. This TCR came from a human donor with multiple sclerosis. In DNA form, the CDR3 reads TGCAGTGCTGAAGGGCTCTCCTACGAGCAGTACTTC. Translating gives CSAEGLSYEQYF.